This TCR beta chain emerged from a study of Ad26.COV2.S vaccination and SARS-CoV-2 variants. The repertoire was sequenced with immunoSEQ multiplex PCR; TCRdb's copy has only in-frame clones and lacks some. This sample has 300,000 to 400,000 clones; 65% to 90% occur once, and the top ten carry around 11%. Study findings and constraints: The TCR-based breadth and depth measures might underestimate overall T cell responses. Vaccinees displayed broader spike-specific TCR repertoires than placebo recipients. Substantial breadth was reported for post-vaccination spike-specific CD8+ and CD4+ T cells.

Indicated treatment: around 19 received Ad26.COV2.S at low or high dose, single or two shots; a few received placebo; per-sample allocation not given. Sampling was done on day 63 after the first vaccine or placebo injection. Concerning this clone: Its target is unknown.

Specimen: peripheral blood, collected in a trial of Ad26.COV2.S vaccine versus placebo. This receptor was identified in a person aged 18-60 years who received the Ad26.COV2.S COVID-19 vaccine or a placebo.

The CDR3 bases are TGTGCCAGCAGGTACATGGACAGGGGTGGCACTGAAGCTTTCTTT. It is translated as CASRYMDRGGTEAFF. The gene calls are TRBV6-2 or TRBV6-3 and TRBJ1-1; the match to TRBD1 covers 9 bases. J gave up 4 bases and V 6 bases, and 9 bases lay outside the gene matches. This CDR3 is built from 15 residues. Germline loops: CDR1 MNHEY, CDR2 SVGEGT.